This TCR beta chain was observed in a study of T cells expressing NK-cell markers. Study-wide context: In sorted CD3+CD56+NKG2C+, CD3+CD56+NKG2C- and CD3+CD56-NKG2C+ T cells, TCR beta repertoires were obtained.

Notes on the study in general: One observes that, in a handful of donors, these clonotypes were also the leading ones within the CD3+CD56-NKG2C+ fraction.

The length of the CDR3 is 12 residues. Germline loops: CDR1 SEHNR, CDR2 FQNEAQ (reference sequence). UMIs were included in TCR beta cDNA generated by 5'RACE template switching. Following a re-call of the 5' RACE reads, TCRdb has one entry per CDR3 protein and lacks DNA. Its table records 250,000 or so distinct CDR3 sequences. Regarding this clonotype: Its antigen is not identified.

V usage is TRBV7-9 and J usage is TRBJ1-1. The sample comprised blood T cells: a sorted CD56 or NKG2C T cell subset, CD4+ or CD8+ T cells, or bulk PBMC T cells (not recorded which). This sequence was found in a woman aged 18 to 75 in good health. This CDR3 is CASSFGNPGAFF.